A selection of T cell receptor beta chains follows, all from one sample in a study of tumor T cells in aggressive B-cell lymphoma. Sequencing used immunoSEQ multiplex PCR; TCRdb keeps in-frame clones, though not all of them. The data show under 2,500 clones, approximately 84% seen once. The specimen sequenced was tumor tissue. Receptors were obtained from an adult with diffuse large B cell lymphoma. The CDR3 runs from the conserved cysteine through the conserved F or W. A D gene is named only where the DNA matches it firmly. Clone size is given for some rows only: seen once, a few or many times, or a class if the clone is expanded.

size,V,J,D,length,CDR3,DNA
NA,TRBV18,TRBJ2-1,TRBD2,16,CASSPGEVSGSNEQFF,TGTGCCAGCTCACCAGGAGAGGTTAGCGGGAGCAATGAGCAGTTCTTC
NA,TRBV27,TRBJ1-3,NA,15,CASSPDRSSGNTIYF,TGTGCCAGCAGTCCAGACAGGAGCTCTGGAAACACCATATATTTT
once,TRBV28,TRBJ2-5,NA,12,CASSPPFLTQYF,TGTGCCAGCAGTCCCCCCTTTCTGACCCAGTACTTC
NA,TRBV7-9,TRBJ1-2,NA,13,CASSLATAGGYTF,TGTGCCAGCAGCTTAGCCACCGCCGGTGGCTACACCTTC
NA,TRBV5-1,TRBJ1-1,NA,13,CASRLTGSPEAFF,TGCGCCAGCAGATTAACAGGGTCTCCTGAAGCTTTCTTT
NA,TRBV18,TRBJ1-4,NA,12,CASSPQDRERFF,TGTGCCAGCTCACCGCAAGACAGAGAGCGGTTTTTT
once,TRBV19,TRBJ2-1,TRBD2,17,CASSDQLAGGPGVEQFF,TGTGCCAGTAGTGACCAGCTAGCGGGAGGGCCGGGGGTTGAGCAGTTCTTC
once,TRBV30,TRBJ2-2,NA,15,CAWIRGRRGPGELFF,TGTGCCTGGATTCGTGGGCGGAGGGGGCCCGGGGAGCTGTTTTTT
NA,TRBV4-2,TRBJ1-4,NA,20,CASSQWGGKGIFTTNEKLFF,TGTGCCAGCAGCCAATGGGGGGGAAAGGGGATTTTTACAACTAATGAAAAACTGTTTTTT
NA,TRBV5-4,TRBJ2-2,NA,16,CASSLGGPGTPGELFF,TGTGCCAGCAGCTTGGGTGGCCCAGGGACACCCGGGGAGCTGTTTTTT
once,TRBV13,TRBJ1-2,TRBD1,14,CASSPRQGQGGYTF,TGTGCCAGCAGCCCTCGACAGGGACAAGGTGGCTACACCTTC
NA,TRBV6-1,TRBJ2-1,TRBD2,14,CASSDSGRANEQFF,TGTGCCAGCAGTGATAGCGGGAGGGCCAATGAGCAGTTCTTC
NA,TRBV7-6,TRBJ2-7,NA,15,CASSRWEAGSYEQYF,TGTGCCAGCAGCCGATGGGAAGCGGGCTCCTACGAGCAGTACTTC
NA,TRBV18,TRBJ2-2,TRBD1,16,CASSNLPGQGTGELFF,TGTGCCAGCTCAAATCTCCCGGGACAGGGGACCGGGGAGCTGTTTTTT
NA,TRBV27,TRBJ2-1,TRBD2,14,CASSYLAGYNEQFF,TGTGCCAGCAGTTATCTAGCGGGATACAATGAGCAGTTCTTC
NA,TRBV5-1,TRBJ2-2,NA,15,CASSSRTENTGELFF,TGCGCCAGCAGCTCCCGGACTGAAAACACCGGGGAGCTGTTTTTT
NA,TRBV9,TRBJ2-3,TRBD2,15,CASSPSGTGTDTQYF,TGTGCCAGCAGCCCTAGCGGCACTGGCACAGATACGCAGTATTTT
NA,TRBV19,TRBJ1-4,NA,15,CASSTNGATNEKLFF,TGTGCCAGTAGTACCAACGGGGCAACTAATGAAAAACTGTTTTTT
NA,TRBV15,TRBJ2-1,TRBD2,17,CATSRDSGTSEGNEQFF,TGTGCCACCAGCAGAGATTCTGGGACTAGCGAGGGGAATGAGCAGTTCTTC
NA,TRBV18,TRBJ1-2,TRBD1,14,CASSPGQGAYGYTF,TGTGCCAGCTCACCGGGACAGGGGGCGTATGGCTACACCTTC
NA,TRBV2,TRBJ1-2,TRBD1,14,CASTSQGAEYGYTF,TGTGCCAGCACTTCTCAGGGGGCAGAGTATGGCTACACCTTC
NA,TRBV6-1,TRBJ1-1,NA,14,CASNQGIMNTEAFF,TGTGCCAGCAACCAGGGGATCATGAACACTGAAGCTTTCTTT
NA,TRBV27,TRBJ1-4,NA,15,CASSRHRATNEKLFF,TGTGCCAGCAGTCGCCACAGGGCAACTAATGAAAAACTGTTTTTT
NA,TRBV21-1,TRBJ2-5,NA,16,CASHKGTGGREETQYF,TGTGCCAGCCACAAGGGGACAGGGGGCAGGGAGGAGACCCAGTACTTC
NA,TRBV5-8,TRBJ1-2,NA,12,CASSIGIEGYTF,TGTGCCAGCTCCATCGGGATTGAGGGCTACACCTTC
NA,TRBV7-8,TRBJ1-5,NA,15,CASSSTGTTSQPQHF,TGTGCCAGCAGCTCAACCGGGACGACTAGTCAGCCCCAGCATTTT
NA,TRBV18,TRBJ2-1,TRBD1,17,CASSFTPGTGSYNEQFF,TGTGCCAGCTCCTTCACCCCCGGGACAGGGTCCTACAATGAGCAGTTCTTC
NA,TRBV15,TRBJ1-1,TRBD1,16,CATSRDLRTGNTEAFF,TGTGCCACCAGCAGAGACCTGCGGACAGGGAACACTGAAGCTTTCTTT
NA,TRBV19,TRBJ2-7,NA,14,CASSIGAGTYEQYF,TGTGCCAGTAGTATCGGGGCGGGGACCTACGAGCAGTACTTC
NA,TRBV18,TRBJ1-3,NA,14,CASSSQGSGNTIYF,TGTGCCAGCTCTTCGCAGGGCTCTGGAAACACCATATATTTT
few,TRBV7-8,TRBJ1-2,TRBD1,13,CASSPGTGKSYTF,TGTGCCAGCAGCCCCGGGACAGGGAAGAGCTACACCTTC
once,TRBV6-1,TRBJ2-1,NA,12,CASSDPGNEQFF,TGTGCCAGCAGTGACCCCGGGAATGAGCAGTTCTTC
NA,TRBV19,TRBJ2-2,TRBD1,17,CASSVTGTGSSTGELFF,TGTGCCAGTAGTGTAACCGGGACAGGGAGCTCTACCGGGGAGCTGTTTTTT
NA,TRBV11-2,TRBJ2-3,TRBD2,15,CASSRAGGFTDTQYF,TGTGCCAGCAGCCGAGCGGGAGGGTTCACAGATACGCAGTATTTT
NA,TRBV6-5,TRBJ2-5,TRBD2,16,CASSYSRPSGLKTQYF,TGTGCCAGCAGTTACTCGAGGCCTAGCGGGCTGAAGACCCAGTACTTC
NA,TRBV19,TRBJ1-2,NA,13,CASSIGAHYGYTF,TGTGCCAGTAGTATAGGGGCGCACTATGGCTACACCTTC
NA,TRBV27,TRBJ1-2,NA,15,CASSPQQGLNYGYTF,TGTGCCAGCAGTCCACAACAGGGATTGAATTATGGCTACACCTTC
NA,TRBV5-5,TRBJ1-5,NA,15,CASSVFGPKSQPQHF,TGTGCCAGCAGCGTCTTTGGGCCCAAAAGTCAGCCCCAGCATTTT
NA,TRBV4-1,TRBJ1-4,NA,15,CASSRPGQRDEKLFF,TGCGCCAGCAGCCGACCGGGACAACGAGATGAAAAACTGTTTTTT
NA,TRBV5-1,TRBJ2-1,NA,13,CASSSARGFEQFF,TGCGCCAGCAGCAGCGCCAGGGGTTTTGAGCAGTTCTTC
NA,TRBV28,TRBJ2-1,TRBD2,16,CASSPWVAGGPEEQFF,TGTGCCAGCAGTCCCTGGGTAGCGGGAGGGCCAGAGGAGCAGTTCTTC
NA,TRBV19,TRBJ1-2,NA,16,CVSSIGGEAINYGYTF,TGTGTCAGTAGTATTGGGGGGGAAGCGATTAACTATGGCTACACCTTC
NA,TRBV14,TRBJ2-6,NA,17,CASSQDWWSSGANVLTF,TGTGCCAGCAGCCAAGATTGGTGGAGCTCAGGGGCCAACGTCCTGACTTTC
NA,TRBV6-6,TRBJ1-2,NA,16,CASSFQGNRNSYGYTF,TGTGCCAGCAGTTTTCAGGGGAACAGAAACTCCTATGGCTACACCTTC
few,TRBV7-6,TRBJ2-5,NA,14,CASSRSGVQETQYF,TGTGCCAGCAGCCGTTCGGGGGTCCAAGAGACCCAGTACTTC
NA,TRBV19,TRBJ2-3,TRBD2,16,CASSAAGTSVTDTQYF,TGTGCCAGTAGTGCGGCCGGGACTAGCGTCACAGATACGCAGTATTTT
few,TRBV13,TRBJ1-1,TRBD1,12,CASSPGTEEAFF,TGTGCCAGCAGCCCTGGGACAGAAGAAGCTTTCTTT
once,TRBV7-8,TRBJ1-2,NA,13,CASSHSANYGYTF,TGTGCCAGCAGCCACAGTGCTAACTATGGCTACACCTTC
NA,TRBV4-2,TRBJ1-2,NA,16,CASSQDPAGRRYGYTF,TGTGCCAGCAGCCAAGATCCGGCGGGGAGGAGGTATGGCTACACCTTC
NA,TRBV29-1,TRBJ2-1,NA,12,CSVEEGGGRQFF,TGCAGCGTTGAAGAAGGGGGGGGGAGGCAGTTCTTC
NA,TRBV28,TRBJ2-7,NA,19,CASTGWGETHTLPYDEQYF,TGTGCCAGCACCGGTTGGGGGGAAACCCACACCCTTCCCTACGACGAGCAGTACTTC
once,TRBV6-5,TRBJ2-1,NA,16,CASSYSRAEINNEQFF,TGTGCCAGCAGTTACTCGAGAGCGGAGATAAACAATGAGCAGTTCTTC
once,TRBV6-5,TRBJ1-1,TRBD1,14,CASSYGTGNTEAFF,TGTGCCAGCAGTTACGGGACAGGGAACACTGAAGCTTTCTTT
NA,TRBV30,TRBJ1-2,NA,12,CAWTGVGYGYTF,TGTGCCTGGACCGGGGTCGGGTATGGCTACACCTTC